Detailed here is one TCR beta chain. Its matching antigen is unknown. V lost 3 bases and J 1 base, leaving 6 bases between the germline ends. This CDR3 is built from 13 residues. Looked up from germline, CDR1 is LNHDA and CDR2 is SQIVND (reference sequence). This specimen comes from a study of graft-versus-host responses after intestinal transplantation. The wider study: Recipients were given multivisceral, liver-intestinal, or isolated intestinal transplants. Tacrolimus plus steroids were given to all recipients for roughly 3 years, preceded by anti-thymocyte globulin induction. Study-level points and caveats: Within the allografts of patients who had graft-donor T cell macrochimerism, graft-versus-host to host-versus-graft clonal ratios were high.

TCRdb keeps only in-frame clones here, not all; method: immunoSEQ multiplex PCR. The sample gives approximately 130,000 clones, approximately 90% of which show up once; roughly 0.15% is in the top ten. Source: unstimulated CD4+ T cells sorted from spleen or lymph node cells, taken before intestinal transplant. The gene calls are TRBV19 and TRBJ1-1; D not resolved. The TCR originated in a human donor who received an intestinal transplant. The CDR3 loop reads CASSIVENTEAFF. CDR3 sequence (DNA): TGTGCCAGTAGTATTGTGGAGAACACTGAAGCTTTCTTT.